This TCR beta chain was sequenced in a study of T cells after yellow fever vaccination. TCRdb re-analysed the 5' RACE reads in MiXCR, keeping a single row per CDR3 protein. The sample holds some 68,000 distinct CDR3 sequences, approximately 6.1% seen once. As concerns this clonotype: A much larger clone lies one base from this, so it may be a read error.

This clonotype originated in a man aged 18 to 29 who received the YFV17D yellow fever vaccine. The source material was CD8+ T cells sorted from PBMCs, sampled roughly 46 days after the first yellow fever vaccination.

CDR3 loop: CASMAGPLSFYEQYF. CDR3 nucleotide sequence: TGTGCCAGCATGGCAGGGCCGCTTAGCTTCTACGAGCAGTACTTC. V gene TRBV2 combines with J gene TRBJ2-7, with a weak D call TRBD1 (5 bases). Germline CDR1 is SNHLY and CDR2 is FYNNEI. Trimming took 7 bases from V and 3 from J, leaving 19 bases between them. The CDR3 consists of 15 residues.